Reported below is one T cell receptor beta chain. There is no known antigen for this receptor. Per-base qualities were not stored, and no clone one base away is much larger. This sample stems from a study of T-cell memory formation after mild COVID-19 (dated by TCRdb to 2020 to 2022). Study-wide context: TCR sequence clusters from the two donors were largely donor specific. T-cell clones expanding and contracting after mild COVID-19 in a couple of donors were tracked by longitudinal TCRalpha and TCRbeta repertoire sequencing. Two young, previously healthy adult volunteers, one female and one male, were included in the cohort. Findings and caveats that apply to the study as a whole: Clones contracting from day 15 to 85 had balanced CD4/CD8 phenotypes, while a second wave expanding from day 15 to 37 was biased towards CD4+. Some responding clones were detected in pre-infection memory, suggesting pre-existing cross-reactive memory T cells joined the SARS-CoV-2 response. SARS-CoV-2 specificity of the second-wave clones peaking on day 37 was not confirmed. Contracting CD4+ clones turned up mainly in the CM and EM memory subsets, whereas EMRA was where CD8+ clones were enriched. Only a couple of mild cases were covered by the study, and larger cohorts that include severe cases with pre-infection samples were considered necessary.

The CDR3 spans 14 residues, from the cysteine through the phenylalanine. The entry retains the CDR3 DNA only, 42 bases that are in frame from base 1. The germline V gene encodes CDR1 MNHEY and CDR2 SVGAGI. The germline ends are 8 bases apart after V is trimmed by 3 bases and J by 1 base. Instrument on record: Illumina NovaSeq 6000. Using 5'RACE with constant-segment primers, TCRalpha and TCRbeta cDNA libraries were constructed, with sample barcodes and unique molecular identifiers added in the process. Trizol reagent was used to extract RNA from every sample. Libraries were amplified in two PCR steps, with a second sample barcode and Illumina TruSeq adapters added in the second step. Sequencing of the libraries was done on an Illumina NovaSeq, producing 2 x 150 bp paired-end reads. The authors' analysis ran thus. With migec v1.2.7, reads were demultiplexed and then collapsed into UMI-guided consensus sequences. Using mixcr v2.1.11, UMI consensuses were aligned to TRA and TRB V and J templates and then assembled into clonotypes. Expanded or contracted clonotypes were those called significant by both edgeR and NoisET, with noise models trained on biological replicates. edgeR calls used a false discovery rate-adjusted p below 0.01 and a log2 fold-change threshold of 1. As an exploratory analysis of dynamics, max-normalized trajectories of the 1000 most abundant clonotypes were examined by PCA with hierarchical clustering. Each responding clone was given a CD4 or CD8 phenotype based on the CD4+ and CD8+ repertoires, which had been sequenced separately. Using fastp at Q25 and MiXCR, TCRdb reprocessed the public reads and kept productive beta chains. Records with the same CDR3 protein are collapsed into one entry carrying the most frequent genes and DNA. The V and J calls, along with clone size, are taken from TCRdb and not from the paper's own processing. This sample lists over 450,000 distinct CDR3 sequences; approximately 20% were detected once. The biggest ten clones account for under 15% of the sample.

PBMCs were isolated by Ficoll-Paque density gradient centrifugation. The sequence links TRBV6-5 to TRBJ2-3, with TRBD2 tentatively as D gene (5 bases match). The TCR sequence derives from an adult woman who had mild COVID-19 (a few samples of this study predate the infection). The sample titles of this study are shuffled in the database, so cell type and time point are left out; the donor was told from shared clones. The sequencing input was PBMCs or a T cell subset sorted from them (not recorded which). The CDR3 region has the sequence CASSYRGGTDTQYF. The nucleotides are TGTGCCAGCAGTTATCGGGGAGGCACAGATACGCAGTATTTT.